This TCR beta chain was captured in a study of T cell responses to AZD1222 COVID-19 vaccine. Study findings and constraints: Spike-specific TCR breadth and depth both grew after two AZD1222 doses. Clonal diversity may have been underestimated in mostly white British donors. Baseline testing showed seropositivity in only a handful of AZD1222 recipients. Spike-spanning, vaccine-associated CD4 TCRs were dominant at 160-218 and 743-854.

The CDR3 has 13 amino acids. V lost 4 bases and J lost 4, with 8 bases in between. CDR1 is LGHDT and CDR2 is YNNKEL in the germline V gene (reference sequence). Generated by immunoSEQ multiplex PCR, the TCRdb table keeps only in-frame clones and is missing some. The repertoire holds approximately 180,000 clones, with about nine tenths as singletons. As to this clone: Its antigen is not identified.

The chain is built from TRBV3-1 (or the pseudogene TRBV3-2) and TRBJ1-5, with D possibly matching TRBD1 (5 bases). The source material was peripheral blood, sampled on day 0 of AZD1222 vaccination. The TCR originated in an adult in good health. The CDR3, as DNA: TGTGCCAGCAGCCTTTGGGGGAATCAGCCCCAGCATTTT. Translation: CASSLWGNQPQHF.